The source of this T cell receptor (beta chain) is a study of T-cell memory formation after mild COVID-19. Study information: The study found TCR clusters largely donor specific.

Trimming removed 5 bases at V and 4 bases at J, with 17 bases between. The CDR3 totals 16 residues. The germline gives CDR1 MGHRA, CDR2 YSYEKL. For this clonotype: The antigen remains undetermined.

5'RACE primed from the constant segment yielded TCR alpha and TCR beta cDNA libraries bearing sample barcodes and UMIs. TCRdb itself ran the 5' RACE reads through MiXCR, one entry per CDR3 protein. Of about 250,000 distinct CDR3 sequences detected, roughly 14% appear once; the ten largest clones hold about 2%. Study outcomes and limitations: The study found contracting CD4+ clones mainly in CM and EM and contracting CD8+ clones in EMRA. In pre-infection memory, a portion of responding clones appeared, which suggested that cross-reactive memory joined.

The origin of this receptor is an adult woman who had mild COVID-19 (a few samples of this study predate the infection). Cell type and time point are not known. The chain uses TRBV4-1 and TRBJ1-4, with a possible D match to TRBD1 (5 bases). The sequencing sample was made of PBMCs or a T cell subset sorted from them (not recorded which). CDR3 sequence: CASSSHGGAFNEKLFF. The DNA for the CDR3 is TGCGCCAGCAGCTCCCACGGGGGAGCCTTTAATGAAAAACTGTTTTTT.